Given below is one T cell receptor (beta chain) in context. Its antigen remains unidentified. The sample is drawn from a study of cytomegalovirus exposure and HLA in healthy donors. The V gene lost 5 bases and the J gene lost 2 bases, with 13 bases spanning the gap. From germline, CDR1 is SEHNR and CDR2 FQNEAQ (reference sequence). This CDR3 is built from 14 residues. Vbeta (60) and Jbeta (13) primers were used in the PCR. In the original processing: The authors later counted around 80 million unique TCR beta chains, roughly 11 million of them shared. Data came from immunoSEQ multiplex PCR; TCRdb stores just in-frame clones and leaves some out. The DNA gave D and trimming, while V, J and clone size come from that table. Counted here are over 250,000 clones, about nine tenths occurring once; the ten biggest clones make up approximately 4.3%. Study-wide points: Indistinguishable V segments, including TRBV6-2 and TRBV6-3, were excluded. Apparent HLA restriction characterized most CMV-associated TCR beta chains in a later analysis. Later analysis indicated greater clonal expansion among HLA-associated TCR beta chains than among equally common other chains.

Sequenced input: PBMCs. The TCR sequence derives from a middle-aged man in good health and CMV-seropositive. This rearrangement joins TRBV7-9 to TRBJ2-7; D is unclear. CDR3 bases: TGTGCCAGCAGCCCCAGACTGGAGCCCTACGAGCAGTACTTC. Amino acid sequence: CASSPRLEPYEQYF.